Below are 16 T cell receptor beta chains sequenced from a single sample in a study of blood T cell repertoires in COVID-19 (dated by TCRdb to about 2020). The protocol used for the library was the immunoSEQ multiplex PCR assay. The table comes from immuneACCESS by way of TCRdb, which keeps in-frame sequences with V and J called. Part of the clones is missing from these tables; in studies checked, under half for an unresolved V gene and the rest for unknown reasons. This sample has about 230,000 clones in its table, and roughly nine tenths of those were observed once. The ten most abundant clones make up less than 4.5% of the sample. The specimen sequenced was PBMCs or T cells enriched from blood (not recorded which). Receptors were obtained from a woman in her 30s with acute COVID-19.

The chain employs TRBV5-1 and TRBJ2-7; D unresolved. Germline CDR1 is SGHRS and CDR2 is YFSETQ. The V end was cut by 3 bases, the J end by 4 bases, with 17 bases between. This CDR3 is 15 amino acids long. The CDR3 spells CASSSIRVHSYEQYF. As DNA, the CDR3 is TGCGCCAGCAGCTCAATCCGGGTTCATTCTTACGAGCAGTACTTC.

The chain joins TRBV2 to TRBJ1-5; TRBD1 matches at 9 bases. V trimming: 1 base; J trimming: 5 bases; junction bases outside the gene matches: 3. Germline V CDR1 and CDR2: SNHLY, FYNNEI. CDR3 size: 15 residues. As DNA, the CDR3 is TGTGCCAGCAGTGAAGGGACAGGGGTTTATCAGCCCCAGCATTTT. Its translation: CASSEGTGVYQPQHF.

The chain links TRBV6-2 or TRBV6-3 to TRBJ2-3; TRBD1 agrees at 8 bases. Germline V gene data show CDR1 as MNHEY and CDR2 as SVGEGT. Germline trimming cut 2 bases from V and 2 bases from J; bases unmatched to any gene: 6. This CDR3 has 16 residues. Here the CDR3 reads CASSYLTGALTDTQYF. CDR3 sequence (DNA): TGTGCCAGCAGTTACCTGACAGGGGCCCTCACAGATACGCAGTATTTT.

The CDR3 DNA sequence: TGTGCCAGCGGACAGGGCACAGATACGCAGTATTTT. This translates into CASGQGTDTQYF. The chain links TRBV11-3 to TRBJ2-3; the match to TRBD1 covers 7 bases. The CDR3 is made up of 12 amino acids. V gave up 8 bases and J gave up 1 base; unmatched junction bases: 0. Germline loops: CDR1 SGHNT, CDR2 YENEEA.

V is TRBV6-5 and J is TRBJ1-2; D is uncertain. The V and J ends lost 7 bases and 1 base respectively, with 13 bases between them. This CDR3 has 14 residues. Germline CDR1 is MNHEY and CDR2 is SVGAGI. CDR3 sequence (DNA): TGTGCCAGCACCAACCGAGAGGGTAACTATGGCTACACCTTC. Its translation: CASTNREGNYGYTF.

The CDR3: CASSPSGGPARSSTDTQYF. Written as DNA, the CDR3 is TGTGCCAGCAGCCCGTCTGGCGGTCCAGCGAGGTCTAGCACAGATACGCAGTATTTT. The J gene is TRBJ2-3, the V gene TRBV7-2; D is unclear. V was shortened by 5 bases and J by 0 bases, with 24 bases between the two germline ends. This CDR3 has 19 amino acids. The germline V gene encodes CDR1 SGHTA and CDR2 FQGNSA.

The chain joins TRBV12-3 or TRBV12-4 to TRBJ1-2; no definite D call. Trimming removed 6 bases from V and 4 bases from J, with 12 bases in between. The CDR3 is made up of 13 amino acids. CDR3 nucleotides: TGTGCCAGCAGGGACTCCAGGCTCTATGGCTACACCTTC. It yields the protein CASRDSRLYGYTF.

This clone was observed a single time. The chain combines TRBV9 with TRBJ1-3; D remains unclear. V was shortened by 4 bases and J by 0 bases, with 8 bases between the two germline ends. The CDR3 is 14 residues long. Germline lookup yields CDR1 SGDLS and CDR2 YYNGEE. CDR3 sequence: CASSPRSSGNTIYF. The CDR3 region has the DNA TGTGCCAGCAGCCCCCGCAGCTCTGGAAACACCATATATTTT.

This rearrangement joins TRBV2 to TRBJ2-1; possible D gene TRBD2, 6 bases. Germline V lookup: CDR1 SNHLY, CDR2 FYNNEI. The CDR3 loop spans 13 amino acids. V shed 3 bases and J shed 7 bases, with 10 bases lying between them. The DNA of the CDR3 is TGTGCCAGCAGTGATTGGGGGAGGAATGAGCAGTTCTTC. It specifies CASSDWGRNEQFF.

This clone was counted many times. The chain couples TRBV4-1 to TRBJ2-2; D may be TRBD2 (6 bases). The CDR3 is 16 amino acids. V was cut by 0 bases and J by 9 bases, with 17 bases left in between. Germline CDR1 MGHRA, CDR2 YSYEKL. The CDR3 is CASSQEGLPSGRELFF. DNA for the CDR3: TGCGCCAGCAGCCAAGAGGGACTTCCGTCCGGCCGGGAGCTGTTTTTT.

V gene TRBV30 combines with J gene TRBJ1-5; tentatively, D is TRBD1 (5 bases). Germline V gene lookup returns CDR1 GTSNPN and CDR2 SVGIG (reference sequence). V was clipped by 0 bases and J by 0 bases, with 9 bases between them. CDR3 size: 15 residues. This CDR3 reads CAWSVGDYSNQPQHF. CDR3 bases: TGTGCCTGGAGTGTAGGGGACTATAGCAATCAGCCCCAGCATTTT.

The chain is built from TRBV5-1 and TRBJ1-4; D may be TRBD1 (5 bases). Deletions cut 5 bases from V and 7 bases from J, with 6 bases between. Germline V gives CDR1 SGHRS, CDR2 YFSETQ. The CDR3 contains 11 residues. The DNA of the CDR3 is TGCGCCAGCAGGGGGCGTGAAAAACTGTTTTTT. This codes for CASRGREKLFF.

This clone appeared a few times. The rearrangement links TRBV3-1 (or the pseudogene TRBV3-2) to TRBJ1-1; D perhaps matches TRBD1 (6 bases). Germline V gene lookup returns CDR1 LGHDT and CDR2 YNNKEL (reference sequence). V lost 1 base to trimming and J lost 8 bases, with 14 bases between them. This CDR3 comprises 14 residues. CDR3 sequence (DNA): TGTGCCAGCAGCCAAGGCGTATTTCAGGGGGAAGCTTTCTTT. This sequence encodes CASSQGVFQGEAFF.

For the CDR3, the DNA is TGTGCCAGCACCTCTCCGGGACTCCTCTACGAGCAGTACTTC. Translated: CASTSPGLLYEQYF. This chain uses TRBV6-5 with TRBJ2-7; D possibly corresponds to TRBD2 (6 bases). V shed 7 bases and J shed 3 bases, with 16 bases lying between them. The CDR3 is 14 residues long. The germline gives CDR1 MNHEY, CDR2 SVGAGI.

The chain recombines TRBV3-1 (or the pseudogene TRBV3-2) with TRBJ1-4, with D unclear. Germline-derived CDR1 and CDR2 are LGHDT and YNNKEL (reference sequence). V lost 3 bases and J lost 0, with 14 bases in between. The length of the CDR3 is 17 residues. The DNA for the CDR3 is TGTGCCAGCAGCCAGGACTTCACACGTTCAACTAATGAAAAACTGTTTTTT. Its translation: CASSQDFTRSTNEKLFF.

The table lists this clone with many counts. The rearrangement links TRBV9 to TRBJ1-1; 7 bases agree with TRBD1. Germline CDR1 and CDR2: SGDLS and YYNGEE. V trimming: 0 bases; J trimming: 11 bases; junction bases outside the gene matches: 4. The CDR3 has 12 residues. CDR3 DNA sequence: TGTGCCAGCAGCGTAGGAAACAGGGGCGCTTTCTTT. Encoded protein: CASSVGNRGAFF.